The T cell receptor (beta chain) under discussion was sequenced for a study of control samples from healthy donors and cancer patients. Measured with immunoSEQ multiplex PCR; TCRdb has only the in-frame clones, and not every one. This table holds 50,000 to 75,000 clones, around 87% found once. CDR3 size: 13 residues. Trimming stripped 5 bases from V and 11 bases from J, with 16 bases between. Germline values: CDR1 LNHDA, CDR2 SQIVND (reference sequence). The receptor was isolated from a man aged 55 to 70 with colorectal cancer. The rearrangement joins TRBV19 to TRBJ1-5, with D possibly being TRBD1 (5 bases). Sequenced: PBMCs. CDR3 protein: CASSLGPQNSQHF. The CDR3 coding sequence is TGTGCCAGTAGTCTGGGACCCCAAAACTCCCAGCATTTT.